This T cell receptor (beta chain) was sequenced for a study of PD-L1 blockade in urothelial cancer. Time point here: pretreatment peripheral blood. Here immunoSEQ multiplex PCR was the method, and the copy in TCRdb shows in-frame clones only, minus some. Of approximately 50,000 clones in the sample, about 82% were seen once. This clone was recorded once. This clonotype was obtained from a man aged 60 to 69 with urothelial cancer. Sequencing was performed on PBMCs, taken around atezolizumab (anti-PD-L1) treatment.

CDR3 sequence (DNA): TGTGCCAGCAGCTGGCCGGGAGAGACCCAGTACTTC. This codes for CASSWPGETQYF. The rearrangement joins TRBV5-4 to TRBJ2-5; D is uncertain. Germline V gives CDR1 SGHNT, CDR2 YYREEE (reference sequence). The V gene lost 3 bases and the J gene lost 4 bases, with 7 bases spanning the gap. This CDR3 has 12 amino acids.